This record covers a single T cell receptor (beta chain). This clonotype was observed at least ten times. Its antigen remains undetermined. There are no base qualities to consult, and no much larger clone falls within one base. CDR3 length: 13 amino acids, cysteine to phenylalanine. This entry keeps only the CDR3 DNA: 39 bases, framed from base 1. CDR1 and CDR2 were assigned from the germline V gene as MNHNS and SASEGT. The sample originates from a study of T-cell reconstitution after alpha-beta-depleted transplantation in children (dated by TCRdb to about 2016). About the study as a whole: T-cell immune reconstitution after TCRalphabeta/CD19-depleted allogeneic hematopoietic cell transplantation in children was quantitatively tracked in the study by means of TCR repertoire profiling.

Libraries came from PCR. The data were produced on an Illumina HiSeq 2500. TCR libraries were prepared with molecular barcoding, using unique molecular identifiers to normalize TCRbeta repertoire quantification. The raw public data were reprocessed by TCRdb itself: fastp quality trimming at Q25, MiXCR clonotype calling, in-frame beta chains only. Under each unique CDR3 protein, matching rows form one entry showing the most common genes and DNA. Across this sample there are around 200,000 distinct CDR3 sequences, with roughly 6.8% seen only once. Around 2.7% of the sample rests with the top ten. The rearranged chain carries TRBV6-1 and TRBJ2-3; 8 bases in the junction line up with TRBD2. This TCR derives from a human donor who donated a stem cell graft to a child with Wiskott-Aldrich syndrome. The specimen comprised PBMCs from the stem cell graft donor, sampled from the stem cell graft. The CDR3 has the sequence CATLREDTDTQYF. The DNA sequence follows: TGTGCTACATTGCGGGAGGATACAGATACGCAGTATTTT.